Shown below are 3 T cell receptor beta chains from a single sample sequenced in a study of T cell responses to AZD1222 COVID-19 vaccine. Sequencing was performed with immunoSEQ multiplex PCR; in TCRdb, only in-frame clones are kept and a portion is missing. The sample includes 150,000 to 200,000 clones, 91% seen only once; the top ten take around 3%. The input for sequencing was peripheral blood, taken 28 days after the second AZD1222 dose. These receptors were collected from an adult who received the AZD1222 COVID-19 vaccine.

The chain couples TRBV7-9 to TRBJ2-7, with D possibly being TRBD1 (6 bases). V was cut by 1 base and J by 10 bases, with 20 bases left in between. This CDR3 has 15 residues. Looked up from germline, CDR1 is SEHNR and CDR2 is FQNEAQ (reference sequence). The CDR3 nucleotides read TGTGCCAGCAGCTTAGAATTGAATAGACAGGCCGGACAGTACTTC. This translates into CASSLELNRQAGQYF.

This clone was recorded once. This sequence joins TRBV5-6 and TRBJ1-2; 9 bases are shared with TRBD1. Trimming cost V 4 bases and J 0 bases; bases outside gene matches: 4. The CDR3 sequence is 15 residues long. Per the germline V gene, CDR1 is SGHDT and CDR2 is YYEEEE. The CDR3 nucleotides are TGTGCCAGCAGCCCGGACAGGGGAGCTAACTATGGCTACACCTTC. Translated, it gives CASSPDRGANYGYTF.

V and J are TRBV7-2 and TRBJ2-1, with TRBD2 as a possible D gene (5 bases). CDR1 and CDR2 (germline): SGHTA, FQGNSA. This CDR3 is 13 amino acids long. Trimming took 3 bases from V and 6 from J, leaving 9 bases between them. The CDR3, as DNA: TGTGCCAGCAGCTTTCAGAGGGCCAATGAGCAGTTCTTC. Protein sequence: CASSFQRANEQFF.